This T cell receptor beta chain was recovered during a study of CD8 T cells in ankylosing spondylitis. TCRdb reanalysed the 5' RACE reads using MiXCR and keeps one entry per CDR3 protein. The sample lists 250,000 to 300,000 distinct CDR3 sequences, around 19% occurring once. The CDR3 sequence is 16 residues long. V was clipped by 4 bases and J by 0 bases, with 12 bases between them. Germline lookup yields CDR1 MGHRA and CDR2 YSYEKL. Material for sequencing was blood, either unsorted or a sorted T cell fraction (not recorded which). This TCR derives from a male donor with ankylosing spondylitis or in good health (not recorded which). V is TRBV4-1 and J is TRBJ2-2; D not certain. CDR3 sequence (DNA): TGCGCCAGCAGCCTAGGAGCAGATCCGAACACCGGGGAGCTGTTTTTT. Its translation: CASSLGADPNTGELFF.